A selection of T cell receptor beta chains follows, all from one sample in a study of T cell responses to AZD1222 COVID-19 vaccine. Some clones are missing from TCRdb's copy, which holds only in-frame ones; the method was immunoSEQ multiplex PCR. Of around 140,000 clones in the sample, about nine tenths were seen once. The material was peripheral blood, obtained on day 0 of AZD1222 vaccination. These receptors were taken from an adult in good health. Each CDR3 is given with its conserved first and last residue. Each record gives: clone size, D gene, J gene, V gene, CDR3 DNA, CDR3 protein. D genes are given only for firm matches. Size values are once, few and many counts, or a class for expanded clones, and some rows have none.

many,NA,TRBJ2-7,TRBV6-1,TGTGCCAGCAGTGAACTCACAGGGATCTCCTACGAGCAGTACTTC,CASSELTGISYEQYF
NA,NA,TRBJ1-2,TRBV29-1,TGCAGCGTTGCCAGGTTCAATGGCTACACCTTC,CSVARFNGYTF
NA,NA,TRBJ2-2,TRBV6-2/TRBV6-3,TGTGCCAGCAGTTACTCGATAGGGCCGGCCAGTGGCGGGGAGCTGTTTTTT,CASSYSIGPASGGELFF
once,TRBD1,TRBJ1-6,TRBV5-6,TGTGCCAGCAGCTTTGGGACAGGGTGGTCCTATAATTCACCCCTCCACTTT,CASSFGTGWSYNSPLHF
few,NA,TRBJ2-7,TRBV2,TGTGCCAGCAGTCTGGGACTCCACCTCGAGCAGTACTTC,CASSLGLHLEQYF
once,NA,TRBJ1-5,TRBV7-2,TGTGCCAGCAGCTACGAGAGAAATCAGCCCCAGCATTTT,CASSYERNQPQHF
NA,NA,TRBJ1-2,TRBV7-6,TGTGCCAGCAGCTTAGAACAGAACTATGGCTACACCTTC,CASSLEQNYGYTF
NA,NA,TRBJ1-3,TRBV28,TGTGCCAGCAGCCAGTCCCTAGCGGTAGGCTCTGGAAACACCATATATTTT,CASSQSLAVGSGNTIYF
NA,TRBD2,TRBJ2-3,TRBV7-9,TGTGCCAGCACCACTTATCGGAGCGGGAGCCTAGATACGCAGTATTTT,CASTTYRSGSLDTQYF
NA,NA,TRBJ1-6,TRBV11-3,TGTGCCAGCAGCTTAGTAACGGGTTCACCCCTCCACTTT,CASSLVTGSPLHF
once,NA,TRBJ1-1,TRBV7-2,TGTGCCAGCAGCTCCAGCCCCTCAGGGTCTGGAGAAGCTTTCTTT,CASSSSPSGSGEAFF